These 10 T cell receptor beta chains came from one sample sequenced in a study of radiotherapy plus CTLA-4 blockade in lung cancer. Clones were read by immunoSEQ multiplex PCR, and TCRdb kept only the in-frame ones, dropping some. Of about 73,000 clones in the sample, roughly 84% were seen once. Sequences were derived from peripheral blood, sampled from a patient treated with radiotherapy plus ipilimumab. These receptors originate from a human donor with non-small cell lung cancer that progressed on radiotherapy plus ipilimumab.

This rearrangement joins TRBV5-1 to TRBJ1-2; D is uncertain. This CDR3 has 13 amino acids. The V gene lost 4 bases and the J gene lost 10 bases, with 17 bases spanning the gap. Germline V gene sequence: CDR1 SGHRS, CDR2 YFSETQ. CDR3 DNA: TGCGCCAGCAGCAGCGAGAGGACGGATGACTACACCTTC. Its protein is CASSSERTDDYTF. Variable domain in full (rest from reference TRBV5-1 and TRBJ1-2): KAGVTQTPRYLIKTRGQQVTLSCSPISGHRSVSWYQQTPGQGLQFLFEYFSETQRNKGNFPGRFSGRQFSNSRSEMNVSTLELGDSALYLCASSSERTDDYTFGSGTRLTVV.

The V gene is TRBV19, the J gene TRBJ1-1; the D is unclear. The CDR3 contains 14 residues. CDR1 and CDR2 from the germline V gene are LNHDA and SQIVND (reference sequence). V was shortened by 7 bases and J by 1 base, with 13 bases between the two germline ends. CDR3 loop: CASTRGRKNTEAFF. Written as DNA, the CDR3 is TGTGCCAGTACGAGAGGACGGAAGAACACTGAAGCTTTCTTT.

The J gene is TRBJ2-3, the V gene TRBV15, with D perhaps matching TRBD2 (5 bases). This CDR3 spans 15 amino acids. Trimming took 4 bases from V and 3 from J, leaving 14 bases between them. Germline CDR1 reads LNHNV; CDR2 reads YYDKDF (reference sequence). The CDR3 loop reads CATSTEGLGTDTQYF. CDR3 sequence (DNA): TGTGCCACCAGCACCGAGGGCCTGGGTACAGATACGCAGTATTTT.

This chain's CDR3 is CASSESEAPDTQYF. Written as DNA, the CDR3 is TGTGCCAGCAGTGAAAGTGAGGCCCCAGATACGCAGTATTTT. This sequence joins TRBV6-1 and TRBJ2-3; D is ambiguous. The CDR3 loop spans 14 amino acids. V gave up 2 bases and J gave up 4 bases, with 10 bases separating them. CDR1 and CDR2 from the germline V gene are MNHNS and SASEGT.

The chain links TRBV7-9 to TRBJ2-6; D is perhaps TRBD1 (6 bases). Between the trimmed V and J ends, which lost 1 base and 0 bases, there was a span of 16 bases. The CDR3 consists of 19 residues. CDR1 SEHNR and CDR2 FQNEAQ come from the germline V gene (reference sequence). The CDR3 region has the DNA TGTGCCAGCAGCTTAGGAACAGGGAAGAGAAACTCTGGGGCCAACGTCCTGACTTTC. Its protein product is CASSLGTGKRNSGANVLTF.

The chain combines TRBV5-1 with TRBJ1-1; 7 bases match TRBD1. This CDR3 is built from 17 residues. Germline loops: CDR1 SGHRS, CDR2 YFSETQ. V gave up 0 bases and J gave up 0 bases; unmatched junction bases: 8. CDR3 DNA: TGCGCCAGCAGCTTGGTGACAGGGCTGCTTATGAACACTGAAGCTTTCTTT. Encoded protein: CASSLVTGLLMNTEAFF.

This sequence joins TRBV28 and TRBJ1-4; 7 bases fit TRBD1. The CDR3 is 14 residues long. V trimming: 4 bases; J trimming: 1 base; junction bases outside the gene matches: 0. Germline CDR1 and CDR2: MDHEN and SYDVKM. CDR3: CASSSGGTNEKLFF. CDR3 DNA sequence: TGTGCCAGCAGTTCAGGGGGAACTAATGAAAAACTGTTTTTT.

This clone showed up just once. This chain links TRBV5-1 with TRBJ2-5; D possibly corresponds to TRBD2 (5 bases). V dropped 0 bases and J dropped 5 bases, with 11 bases sitting between them. Germline CDR1 and CDR2: SGHRS and YFSETQ. CDR3 length: 14 residues. The CDR3 nucleotides read TGCGCCAGCAGCTTGGAGGTCCGGAGGGAGACCCAGTACTTC. It encodes CASSLEVRRETQYF.

In its sample, this clone was seen once. The chain carries TRBV2 and TRBJ2-5; D may be TRBD2 (6 bases). V lost 6 bases to trimming and J lost 1 base, with 21 bases between them. CDR1 is SNHLY and CDR2 is FYNNEI in the germline V gene. The CDR3 extends over 17 amino acids. This chain's CDR3 is CASRPDQMTRSQETQYF. The CDR3 bases are TGTGCCAGCAGGCCTGACCAAATGACTAGATCCCAAGAGACCCAGTACTTC.

The gene calls are TRBV5-1 and TRBJ2-7, with D tentatively TRBD1 (5 bases). Deletions cut 0 bases from V and 5 bases from J, with 12 bases between. This CDR3 has 14 residues. Germline V gene data show CDR1 as SGHRS and CDR2 as YFSETQ. The DNA of the CDR3 is TGCGCCAGCAGCTTGGAGCAGGGCCATGACGAGCAGTACTTC. Its protein is CASSLEQGHDEQYF.